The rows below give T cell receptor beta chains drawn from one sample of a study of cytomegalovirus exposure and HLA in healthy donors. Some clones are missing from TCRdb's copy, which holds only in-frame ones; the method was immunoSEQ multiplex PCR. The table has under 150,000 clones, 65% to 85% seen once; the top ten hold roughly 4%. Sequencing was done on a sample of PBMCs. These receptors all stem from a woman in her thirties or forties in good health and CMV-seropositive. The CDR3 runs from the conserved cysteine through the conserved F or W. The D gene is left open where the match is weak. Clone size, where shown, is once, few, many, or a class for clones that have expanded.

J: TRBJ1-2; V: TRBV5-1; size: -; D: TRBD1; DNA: TGCGCCAGCAGCTCGACAGGGGCGGACTATGGCTACACCTTC; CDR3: CASSSTGADYGYTF
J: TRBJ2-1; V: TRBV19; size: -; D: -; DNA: TGTGCCAGTACACAGAACAATGAGCAGTTCTTC; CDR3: CASTQNNEQFF
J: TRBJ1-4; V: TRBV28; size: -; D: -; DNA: TGTGCCAGCACCCTGACAGGCCTTAATGAAAAACTGTTTTTT; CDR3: CASTLTGLNEKLFF
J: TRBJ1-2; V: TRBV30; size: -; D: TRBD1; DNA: TGTGCCTCCCACTCGGGGACAGGTTATGGCTACACCTTC; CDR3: CASHSGTGYGYTF
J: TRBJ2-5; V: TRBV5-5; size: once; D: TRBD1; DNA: TGTGCCAGCAGCCAGACAGGGGGAGAGACCCAGTACTTC; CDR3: CASSQTGGETQYF
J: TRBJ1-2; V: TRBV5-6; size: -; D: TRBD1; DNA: TGTGCCAGCAGTCCGGACAGGGCTTACTATGGCTACACCTTC; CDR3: CASSPDRAYYGYTF
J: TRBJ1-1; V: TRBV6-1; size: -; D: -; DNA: TGTGCCAGCAGTGATAACAGGGTAAGCACTGAAGCTTTCTTT; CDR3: CASSDNRVSTEAFF
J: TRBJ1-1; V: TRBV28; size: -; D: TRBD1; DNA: TGTGCCAGCAGGCCCTTCGGACAGGGGAACACTGAAGCTTTCTTT; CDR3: CASRPFGQGNTEAFF
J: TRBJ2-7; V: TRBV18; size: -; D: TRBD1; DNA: TGTGCCAGCTCACCTGGGACAGGGCCCTACGAGCAGTACTTC; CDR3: CASSPGTGPYEQYF
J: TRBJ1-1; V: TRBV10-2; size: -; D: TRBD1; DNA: TGCGCCAGCAGCGAGACAGGGTCTTTCGACACTGAAGCTTTCTTT; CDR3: CASSETGSFDTEAFF
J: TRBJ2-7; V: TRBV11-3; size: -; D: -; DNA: TGTGCCAGCAGCAAACAGGATAAGGAGCAGTACTTC; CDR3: CASSKQDKEQYF
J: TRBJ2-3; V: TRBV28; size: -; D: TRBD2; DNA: TGTGCCAGCAGTTTATTAGCGGGAGTACCAGATACGCAGTATTTT; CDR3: CASSLLAGVPDTQYF
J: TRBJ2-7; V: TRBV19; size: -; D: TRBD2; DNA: TGTGCCAGTAGTAATCGGCCAGCGGGGAGCTCCTACGAGCAGTACTTC; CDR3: CASSNRPAGSSYEQYF
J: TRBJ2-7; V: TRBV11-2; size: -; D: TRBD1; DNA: TGTGCCAGCACCCAGCTCCCGGACAGGTTAGCCTACGAGCAGTACTTC; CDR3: CASTQLPDRLAYEQYF
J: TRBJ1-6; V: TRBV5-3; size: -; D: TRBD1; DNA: TGTGCCAGAAGCCCTCGGACAGGGGTTTGTTCACCCCTCCACTTT; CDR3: CARSPRTGVCSPLHF
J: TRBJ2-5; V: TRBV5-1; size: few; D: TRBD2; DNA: TGCGCCAGCAGCTCCGGACTAGCGGTTCAAGAGACCCAGTACTTC; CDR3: CASSSGLAVQETQYF
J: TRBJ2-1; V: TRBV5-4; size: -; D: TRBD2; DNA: TGTGCCAGCAGCTTGGTCGGTAGCGGGAGTAATGAGCAGTTCTTC; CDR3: CASSLVGSGSNEQFF
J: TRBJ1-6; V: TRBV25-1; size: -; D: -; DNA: TGTGCCAGCAGTGAATGGGAGGGTAGTTCACCCCTCCACTTT; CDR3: CASSEWEGSSPLHF
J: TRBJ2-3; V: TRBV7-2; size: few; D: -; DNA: TGTGCCAGCAGCAGAGTCGTCCTCCGCCCAGATACGCAGTATTTT; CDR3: CASSRVVLRPDTQYF
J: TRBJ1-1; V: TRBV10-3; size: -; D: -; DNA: TGTGCCATCAGTGAGGGTAGAGGGGGGGCCACTGAAGCTTTCTTT; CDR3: CAISEGRGGATEAFF
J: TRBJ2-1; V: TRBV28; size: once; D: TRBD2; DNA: TGTGCCAGCAGTTTCCAGGGAGGGTACAATGAGCAGTTCTTC; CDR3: CASSFQGGYNEQFF
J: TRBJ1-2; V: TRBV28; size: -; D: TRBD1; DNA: TGTGCCAGCTATAGGCCAGGGACAGCCTATGGCTACACCTTC; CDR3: CASYRPGTAYGYTF
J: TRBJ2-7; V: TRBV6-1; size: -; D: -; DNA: TGTGCCAGCAGTGATCCCCCGGGGGGCAGCTCCTACGAGCAGTACTTC; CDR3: CASSDPPGGSSYEQYF
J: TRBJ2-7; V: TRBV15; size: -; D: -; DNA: TGTGCCACCAGCAGCAAATCAGACCCGCGGGGCGAGCAGTACTTC; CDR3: CATSSKSDPRGEQYF
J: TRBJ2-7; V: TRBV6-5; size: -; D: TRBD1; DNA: TGTGCCAGCAGTCCGCGACAGGGTTACTACGAGCAGTACTTC; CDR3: CASSPRQGYYEQYF
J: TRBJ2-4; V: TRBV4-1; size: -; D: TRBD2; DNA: TGCGCCAGCAGCCAAGATACACTAGCGGGAATTCCCAAAAACATTCAGTACTTC; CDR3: CASSQDTLAGIPKNIQYF
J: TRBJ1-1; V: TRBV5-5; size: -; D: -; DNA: TGTGCCAGCAGCTTGGTCTTAGGGGAAACTGAAGCTTTCTTT; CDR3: CASSLVLGETEAFF
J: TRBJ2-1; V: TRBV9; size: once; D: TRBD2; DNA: TGTGTCAGCAGCGTAGTAGCGGGGGGTGCCTACAATGAGCAGTTCTTC; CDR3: CVSSVVAGGAYNEQFF
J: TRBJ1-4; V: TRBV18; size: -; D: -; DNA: TGTGCCAGCTCACAGGGGCAGGGTGAAAAACTGTTTTTT; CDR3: CASSQGQGEKLFF
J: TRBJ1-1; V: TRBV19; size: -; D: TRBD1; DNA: TGTGCCAGTAGTAGGGACAGGGGAACGAACACTGAAGCTTTCTTT; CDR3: CASSRDRGTNTEAFF
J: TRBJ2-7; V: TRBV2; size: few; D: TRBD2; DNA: TGTGCCAGCAGTGTGATAGCGGGGGCGGGGTACGAGCAGTACTTC; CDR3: CASSVIAGAGYEQYF
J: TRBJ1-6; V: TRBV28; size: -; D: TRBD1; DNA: TGTGCCAGCAGTTGGGACAGGGCAGTTTCACCCCTCCACTTT; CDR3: CASSWDRAVSPLHF
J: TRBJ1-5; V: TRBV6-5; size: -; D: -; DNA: TGTGCCAGCAGCCGGGGGGGCAATCAGCCCCAGCATTTT; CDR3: CASSRGGNQPQHF
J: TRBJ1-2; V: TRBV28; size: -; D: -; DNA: TGTGCCAGCAGTTCTATAACTGGCTACACCTTC; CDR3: CASSSITGYTF
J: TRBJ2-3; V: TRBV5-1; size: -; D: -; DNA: TGCGCCAGCAGCTCGGACTTTGATACGCAGTATTTT; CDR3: CASSSDFDTQYF
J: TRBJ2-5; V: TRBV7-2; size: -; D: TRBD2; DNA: TGTGCCAGCAGCTTAGGGAGCGGGACGGAGACCCAGTACTTC; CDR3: CASSLGSGTETQYF
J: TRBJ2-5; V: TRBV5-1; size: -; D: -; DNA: TGCGCCAGCAGGCTCTCGGTGGGGCGCGAAGAGACCCAGTACTTC; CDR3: CASRLSVGREETQYF
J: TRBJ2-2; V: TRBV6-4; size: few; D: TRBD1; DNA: TGTGCCAGCAGTGACTCGACAGGGGGCACCGGGGAGCTGTTTTTT; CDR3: CASSDSTGGTGELFF
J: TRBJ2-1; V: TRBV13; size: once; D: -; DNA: TGTGCCAGCAGCTTAGTATTTAGCGAGCAGTTCTTC; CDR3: CASSLVFSEQFF
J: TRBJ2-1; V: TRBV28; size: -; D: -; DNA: TGTGCTGAGGGGGAGTCCTACAATGAGCAGTTCTTC; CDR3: CAEGESYNEQFF
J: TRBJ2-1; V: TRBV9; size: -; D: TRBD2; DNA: TGTGCCAGCAGCGTAGATCTTTCCGGGACTAGCATTCACAATGAGCAGTTCTTC; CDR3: CASSVDLSGTSIHNEQFF
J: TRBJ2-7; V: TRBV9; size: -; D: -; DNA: TGTGCCAGCAGCGGACAGGTTTCCCCCTACGAGCAGTACTTC; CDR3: CASSGQVSPYEQYF
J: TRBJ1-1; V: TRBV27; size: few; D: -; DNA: TGTGCCAGCAGTCGACAGGTGAACACTGAAGCTTTCTTT; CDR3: CASSRQVNTEAFF
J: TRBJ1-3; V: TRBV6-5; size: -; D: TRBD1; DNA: TGTGCCAGCAGACCTGACAGGGTTGGAAACACCATATATTTT; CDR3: CASRPDRVGNTIYF
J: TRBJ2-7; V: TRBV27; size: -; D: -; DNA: TGTGCCAGCAGAACGGGAACTATCAACTACGAGCAGTACTTC; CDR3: CASRTGTINYEQYF
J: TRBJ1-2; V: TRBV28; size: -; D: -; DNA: TGTGCCAGCAGTCGAGGGGGGGTCGTACTTGTCTATGGCTACACCTTC; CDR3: CASSRGGVVLVYGYTF
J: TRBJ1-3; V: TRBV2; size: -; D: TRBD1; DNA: TGTGCTTCACAGGGAAAGGACAGGGTGTTTTTCGGAAACACCATATATTTT; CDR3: CASQGKDRVFFGNTIYF
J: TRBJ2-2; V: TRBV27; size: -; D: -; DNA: TGTGCCAGCAGGGCACAGGCCTTCACCGGGGAGCTGTTTTTT; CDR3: CASRAQAFTGELFF
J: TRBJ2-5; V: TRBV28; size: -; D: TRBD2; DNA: TGTGCCAGCAGTGCAGCGGGAGTGGGCGGGAAGACCCAGTACTTC; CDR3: CASSAAGVGGKTQYF
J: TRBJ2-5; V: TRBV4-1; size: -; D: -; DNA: TGCGCCAGCAGCCCCCTAGGGGCTCAAGAGACCCAGTACTTC; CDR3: CASSPLGAQETQYF
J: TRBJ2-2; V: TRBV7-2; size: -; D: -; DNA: TGTGCCAGCAGCTTACAAGGGGTTAGAAACTCCGGGGAGCTGTTTTTT; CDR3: CASSLQGVRNSGELFF
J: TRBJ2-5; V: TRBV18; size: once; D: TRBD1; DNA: TGTGCCAGCTCACCAACAAAGACAGGGACGGAGACCCAGTACTTC; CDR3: CASSPTKTGTETQYF
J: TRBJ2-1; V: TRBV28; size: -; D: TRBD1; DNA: TGTGCCAGCAGTTCCTCTGACAGGGAACTTTTCTTC; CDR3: CASSSSDRELFF
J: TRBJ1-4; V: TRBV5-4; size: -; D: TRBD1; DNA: TGTGCCAGCAGCCCGTCGACAGGGGTCGAAAAACTGTTTTTT; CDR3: CASSPSTGVEKLFF
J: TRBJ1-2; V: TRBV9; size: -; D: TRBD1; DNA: TGTGCCAGCGAGGACAGGCTCTATGGCTACACCTTC; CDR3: CASEDRLYGYTF
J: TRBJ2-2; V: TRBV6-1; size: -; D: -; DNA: TGTGCCAGCAACCAACAGGTTACCGGGGAGCTGTTTTTT; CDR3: CASNQQVTGELFF
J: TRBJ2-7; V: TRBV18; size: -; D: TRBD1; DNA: TGTGCCAGCTCACAGGGACAGGCACCCTACGAGCAGTACTTC; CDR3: CASSQGQAPYEQYF